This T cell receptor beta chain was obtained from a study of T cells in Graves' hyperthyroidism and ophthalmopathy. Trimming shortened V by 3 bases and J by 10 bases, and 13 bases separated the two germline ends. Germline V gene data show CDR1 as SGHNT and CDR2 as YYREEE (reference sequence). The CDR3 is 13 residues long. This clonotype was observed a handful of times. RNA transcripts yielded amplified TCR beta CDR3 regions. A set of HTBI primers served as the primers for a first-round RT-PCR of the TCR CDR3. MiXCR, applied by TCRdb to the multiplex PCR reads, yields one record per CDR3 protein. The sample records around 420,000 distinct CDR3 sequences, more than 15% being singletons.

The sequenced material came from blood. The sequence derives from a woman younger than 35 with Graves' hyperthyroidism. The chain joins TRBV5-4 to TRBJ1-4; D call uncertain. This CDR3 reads CASSSDHDGKLFF. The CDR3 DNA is TGTGCCAGCAGCTCGGACCACGACGGAAAACTGTTTTTT.